The 32 T cell receptor beta chains below all came from one sample that was sequenced in a study of OX40 agonist ivuxolimab in advanced cancers. Profiling relied on immunoSEQ multiplex PCR, and the TCRdb table lists in-frame clones only, not all of them. There are over 65,000 clones in the sample; approximately 86% occur only once, and just under 2% lies in the top ten. The material sequenced was CD4+ or CD8+ T cells sorted from blood, taken in a trial of the OX40 agonist ivuxolimab. The receptors shown here come from an adult with an advanced solid tumor such as melanoma, head and neck, liver or kidney cancer.

The genes are TRBV5-4 and TRBJ1-1; TRBD1 aligns across 9 bases. CDR1 is SGHNT, CDR2 YYREEE, per germline (reference sequence). The CDR3 extends over 16 amino acids. J gave up 4 bases and V 3 bases, and 10 bases lay outside the gene matches. The CDR3 nucleotides are TGTGCCAGCAGCTCCCCCTCGACAGGGGGTGCCACTGAAGCTTTCTTT. Translation gives CASSSPSTGGATEAFF.

The chain uses TRBV2 and TRBJ2-2, with 8 positions matching TRBD1. Germline V gene lookup returns CDR1 SNHLY and CDR2 FYNNEI. J gave up 1 base and V 6 bases, and 4 bases lay outside the gene matches. The CDR3 is made up of 15 amino acids. The chain's CDR3 is CASSLDRGNTGELFF. The DNA for the CDR3 is TGTGCCAGCAGCCTAGACAGGGGGAACACCGGGGAGCTGTTTTTT.

This clone has only a few counts. The chain couples TRBV6-5 to TRBJ2-2; possible D gene TRBD1, 6 bases. This CDR3 has 14 residues. The germline V gene has CDR1 MNHEY and CDR2 SVGAGI. Trimming cost V 1 base and J 7 bases, with 10 bases left between them. The CDR3 spells CASSYLVGGGELFF. CDR3 coding DNA: TGTGCCAGCAGTTACTTAGTAGGGGGCGGGGAGCTGTTTTTT.

In this sample, this clone turned up a few times. The V gene is TRBV28, the J gene TRBJ1-2; D remains ambiguous. Germline assignment: CDR1 MDHEN and CDR2 SYDVKM. The CDR3 runs 14 residues. The V gene lost 5 bases and the J gene lost 2 bases, with 12 bases spanning the gap. CDR3 protein: CASSNAGTNYGYTF. The CDR3 DNA reads as TGTGCCAGCAGTAATGCCGGAACGAACTATGGCTACACCTTC.

This clone was counted between two and nine times. The chain uses TRBV28 and TRBJ1-5; D call uncertain. V was shortened by 5 bases and J by 5 bases, with 7 bases between the two germline ends. The CDR3 length is 12 residues. The germline CDR1 and CDR2 sequences are MDHEN and SYDVKM. CDR3 region: CASSDNDQPQHF. DNA of the CDR3: TGTGCCAGCAGTGACAATGATCAGCCCCAGCATTTT. The full variable domain, in which reference TRBV28 and TRBJ1-5 provide the parts outside the CDR3, is DVKVTQSSRYLVKRTGEKVFLECVQDMDHENMFWYRQDPGLGLRLIYFSYDVKMKEKGDIPEGYSVSREKKERFSLILESASTNQTSMYLCASSDNDQPQHFGDGTRLSIL.

The rearrangement links TRBV30 to TRBJ1-2, with TRBD1 as a possible D gene (5 bases). Germline CDR1 and CDR2: GTSNPN and SVGIG (reference sequence). The CDR3 loop spans 13 amino acids. Trimming cost V 8 bases and J 8 bases, with 21 bases left between them. The CDR3 here is CAISVVGEGGYTF. The CDR3, as DNA: TGTGCCATTTCGGTGGTCGGGGAGGGGGGCTACACCTTC.

The chain combines TRBV7-9 with TRBJ1-2, with D uncertain. The CDR3 spans 14 residues. Germline V gene data show CDR1 as SEHNR and CDR2 as FQNEAQ (reference sequence). V lost 3 bases to trimming and J lost 8 bases, with 16 bases between them. The CDR3 DNA reads as TGTGCCAGCAGCTTCTGGGAATTTCCGCGGGGCTACACCTTC. Translated, it gives CASSFWEFPRGYTF.

The chain employs TRBV7-9 and TRBJ2-1; D gene uncertain. The CDR3 covers 12 residues. Germline CDR1 reads SEHNR; CDR2 reads FQNEAQ (reference sequence). Trimming left V 3 bases short and J 9 bases short, with 9 bases between. The CDR3 reads CASSFDWGEQFF. The CDR3, as DNA: TGTGCCAGCAGCTTCGACTGGGGTGAGCAGTTCTTC.

V usage is TRBV5-4 and J usage is TRBJ2-3; D is possibly TRBD1 (6 bases). CDR1 SGHNT and CDR2 YYREEE come from the germline V gene (reference sequence). V was pared by 0 bases and J by 3 bases, with 17 bases between. The length of the CDR3 is 17 residues. The CDR3 here is CASSLEAGVKWTDTQYF. The CDR3 DNA reads as TGTGCCAGCAGCTTGGAGGCAGGGGTGAAATGGACAGATACGCAGTATTTT.

This chain links TRBV15 with TRBJ2-7, with a tentative D call TRBD1 (6 bases). V was clipped by 4 bases and J by 3 bases, with 19 bases between them. The germline V gene has CDR1 LNHNV and CDR2 YYDKDF (reference sequence). This CDR3 has 16 amino acids. The CDR3 reads CATSKVPGESLYEQYF. CDR3 DNA sequence: TGTGCCACCAGCAAGGTCCCAGGGGAGAGCCTCTACGAGCAGTACTTC.

V gene TRBV21-1 combines with J gene TRBJ2-6; the D call TRBD1 from the table was never checked on the DNA. TRBV21-1 is a known pseudogene. This CDR3 contains 18 residues. This CDR3 is CASSKGTGGSSGANVLTF. As DNA, the CDR3 is TGTGCCAGCAGCAAGGGGACAGGGGGGAGCTCTGGGGCCAACGTCCTGACTTTC.

The rearrangement links TRBV9 to TRBJ2-1; no definite D call. Between the trimmed V and J ends, which lost 0 bases and 6 bases, there was a span of 7 bases. CDR1 SGDLS and CDR2 YYNGEE come from the germline V gene. CDR3 length: 13 amino acids. CDR3 loop: CASSVDPFNEQFF. The CDR3 bases are TGTGCCAGCAGCGTAGATCCATTCAATGAGCAGTTCTTC.

V gene TRBV6-5 combines with J gene TRBJ2-6; tentatively, D is TRBD1 (6 bases). The V gene lost 6 bases and the J gene lost 1 base, with 10 bases spanning the gap. CDR3 length equals 15 residues. The germline V gene has CDR1 MNHEY and CDR2 SVGAGI. CDR3 sequence: CASSPRGSGANVLTF. The CDR3 DNA follows: TGTGCCAGCAGCCCCAGGGGTTCTGGGGCCAACGTCCTGACTTTC.

The genes are TRBV10-3 and TRBJ2-7; 8 nucleotides agree with TRBD1. V shed 2 bases, J shed 4 bases, and the junction held 1 base outside the gene matches. This CDR3 spans 13 amino acids. Germline V gene sequence: CDR1 ENHRY, CDR2 SYGVKD. CDR3 residues: CAISEGQGYEQYF. The CDR3 DNA is TGTGCCATCAGTGAGGGACAGGGTTACGAGCAGTACTTC.

The CDR3 coding sequence is TGTGCCAGCAGTACCTCGGACTACCTTTCTTTCGATACGCAGTATTTT. Translation: CASSTSDYLSFDTQYF. The chain couples TRBV2 to TRBJ2-3, with a possible D match to TRBD2 (6 bases). This CDR3 has 16 amino acids. The germline V gene encodes CDR1 SNHLY and CDR2 FYNNEI. The germline V and J ends were trimmed by 5 bases and 6 bases, with 21 bases remaining between them.

The gene calls are TRBV6-1 and TRBJ2-2, with 8 bases aligning to TRBD1. V dropped 0 bases and J dropped 4; count of bases not matched to a gene: 10. This CDR3 is built from 18 residues. Germline V lookup: CDR1 MNHNS, CDR2 SASEGT. The CDR3 here is CASSEASPGGIGTGELFF. CDR3 DNA sequence: TGTGCCAGCAGTGAAGCCTCCCCAGGGGGCATCGGCACCGGGGAGCTGTTTTTT.

The chain recombines TRBV29-1 with TRBJ2-7; D is undetermined. The CDR3 totals 12 residues. Germline CDR1 reads SQVTM; CDR2 reads ANQGSEA. V was pared by 8 bases and J by 0 bases, with 11 bases between. CDR3 nucleotide sequence: TGCAGCTGTGTGACTTACTCCTACGAGCAGTACTTC. Encoded protein: CSCVTYSYEQYF.

This clone was seen once. This sequence joins TRBV5-5 and TRBJ1-5; perhaps TRBD1 as D (5 bases). V lost 4 bases and J lost 0, with 14 bases in between. The CDR3 has 16 residues. The germline gives CDR1 SGHKS, CDR2 YYEKEE (reference sequence). The DNA of the CDR3 is TGTGCCAGCAGCCCCGGACACCGCTATAGCAATCAGCCCCAGCATTTT. This codes for CASSPGHRYSNQPQHF.

The chain is built from TRBV7-7 and TRBJ2-5; D not certain. Germline V gene lookup returns CDR1 SSHAT and CDR2 FNYEAQ (reference sequence). The V gene lost 4 bases and the J gene lost 4 bases, with 10 bases spanning the gap. The length of the CDR3 is 13 residues. The DNA of the CDR3 is TGTGCCAGCAGCTCAGAGCTAGGAGAGACCCAGTACTTC. Translated: CASSSELGETQYF.

This clone was found a few times. The gene calls are TRBV19 and TRBJ1-1; D is undetermined. The V end was cut by 6 bases, the J end by 1 base, with 12 bases between. Germline V gene data show CDR1 as LNHDA and CDR2 as SQIVND (reference sequence). The CDR3 is 14 amino acids. CDR3 sequence: CASRNTTRNTEAFF. CDR3 sequence (DNA): TGTGCCAGTAGGAACACAACAAGGAACACTGAAGCTTTCTTT. The whole variable domain, filled in from reference TRBV19 and TRBJ1-1, reads DGGITQSPKYLFRKEGQNVTLSCEQNLNHDAMYWYRQDPGQGLRLIYYSQIVNDFQKGDIAEGYSVSREKKESFPLTVTSAQKNPTAFYLCASRNTTRNTEAFFGQGTRLTVV.

The rearrangement joins TRBV7-2 to TRBJ1-1; 7 bases fit TRBD1. The CDR3 has 12 amino acids. CDR1 SGHTA and CDR2 FQGNSA come from the germline V gene. With V trimmed by 5 bases and J by 10 bases, 7 bases remained unmatched. The CDR3 sequence: CASSLDRRGAFF. CDR3 in DNA: TGTGCCAGCAGCCTGGACAGGCGCGGAGCTTTCTTT.

This chain uses TRBV10-3 with TRBJ2-1, with D perhaps matching TRBD1 or TRBD2 (5 bases each). V lost 0 bases, J lost 0 bases, and 6 bases lay in between. Germline assignment: CDR1 ENHRY and CDR2 SYGVKD. The CDR3 contains 15 residues. CDR3 residues: CAISESGDSYNEQFF. For the CDR3, the DNA is TGTGCCATCAGTGAGTCGGGGGACTCCTACAATGAGCAGTTCTTC.

This clone was seen more than once but under ten times. The chain combines TRBV7-2 with TRBJ2-3; D possibly corresponds to TRBD1 (6 bases). The CDR3 totals 15 residues. V was pared by 1 base and J by 1 base, with 9 bases between. Germline values: CDR1 SGHTA, CDR2 FQGNSA. Written as DNA, the CDR3 is TGTGCCAGCAGCTTAGTGGCAGGGGGCACAGATACGCAGTATTTT. Protein: CASSLVAGGTDTQYF.

This chain connects TRBV7-2 to TRBJ2-7, with TRBD1 identical over 8 bases. The CDR3 covers 14 residues. Germline CDR1 reads SGHTA; CDR2 reads FQGNSA. V gave up 3 bases and J gave up 3 bases; unmatched junction bases: 4. The CDR3 reads CASSLSGQGYEQYF. The CDR3 nucleotides read TGTGCCAGCAGCTTGTCCGGACAGGGCTACGAGCAGTACTTC.

There are a few counts of this clone. This chain uses TRBV5-1 with TRBJ2-1; 10 nucleotides align to TRBD2. CDR3 length: 14 residues. Germline V CDR1 and CDR2: SGHRS, YFSETQ. Trimming at V came to 4 bases and at J to 7 bases, leaving 5 bases not matched to a gene. For the CDR3, the DNA is TGCGCCAGCAGCCGTAGCGGGGGGCAAAATGAGCAGTTCTTC. Protein sequence: CASSRSGGQNEQFF.

The rearrangement joins TRBV6-1 to TRBJ2-7; no clear D. From germline, CDR1 is MNHNS and CDR2 SASEGT. Trimming took off 5 bases at V and 7 bases at J, with 12 bases between the two ends. The CDR3 totals 12 residues. The CDR3 sequence is CASSPTRSEQYF. The CDR3 DNA sequence: TGTGCCAGCAGTCCCACACGATCGGAGCAGTACTTC.

The chain links TRBV19 to TRBJ2-1; D not resolved. The CDR3 runs to 14 residues. V lost 3 bases to trimming and J lost 0 bases, with 6 bases between them. CDR1 and CDR2 (germline): LNHDA, SQIVND (reference sequence). The CDR3: CASSISRSYNEQFF. Here the CDR3 DNA reads TGTGCCAGTAGTATTTCCCGCTCCTACAATGAGCAGTTCTTC.

V gene TRBV30 combines with J gene TRBJ1-1, with D possibly matching TRBD1 (5 bases). The CDR3 has 14 amino acids. Germline V lookup: CDR1 GTSNPN, CDR2 SVGIG (reference sequence). Trimming took 0 bases from V and 4 from J, leaving 12 bases between them. CDR3 nucleotide sequence: TGTGCCTGGAGTGTACCAGGGTCCCGCACTGAAGCTTTCTTT. Its protein product is CAWSVPGSRTEAFF.

The chain is built from TRBV2 and TRBJ2-2, with D unclear. The CDR3 totals 13 residues. Germline V lookup: CDR1 SNHLY, CDR2 FYNNEI. Trimming took 0 bases from V and 3 from J, leaving 2 bases between them. The CDR3 spells CASSEAYTGELFF. CDR3 nucleotide sequence: TGTGCCAGCAGTGAAGCCTACACCGGGGAGCTGTTTTTT.

The chain has TRBV7-9 and TRBJ2-1; D may be TRBD2 (6 bases). V was trimmed by 5 bases and J by 6 bases, leaving 14 bases between them. Germline CDR1 reads SEHNR; CDR2 reads FQNEAQ (reference sequence). The CDR3 has 14 residues. The CDR3 nucleotides are TGTGCCAGCAGCCTCGGGACTGGTTCCAATGAGCAGTTCTTC. This sequence encodes CASSLGTGSNEQFF.

V gene TRBV10-3 combines with J gene TRBJ1-5, with D possibly TRBD1 on 5 matching bases. The CDR3 consists of 14 residues. Germline V gene data show CDR1 as ENHRY and CDR2 as SYGVKD. Trimming took off 4 bases at V and 7 bases at J, with 14 bases between the two ends. The CDR3 spells CAISGGRVGQPQHF. CDR3 DNA sequence: TGTGCCATCAGTGGAGGCAGGGTTGGACAGCCCCAGCATTTT.

The chain has TRBV5-1 and TRBJ2-1, with 9 positions matching TRBD2. Germline CDR1 and CDR2: SGHRS and YFSETQ. V lost 2 bases and J lost 0; bases outside the gene matches: 3. The CDR3 has 16 residues. The CDR3 coding sequence is TGCGCCAGCAGCTTTCTAGCGGGGAGCTCCTACAATGAGCAGTTCTTC. Translated: CASSFLAGSSYNEQFF.